One and the same sample provided the 21 T cell receptor beta chains below, sequenced in a study of blood T cell repertoires in COVID-19. Clones were read by immunoSEQ multiplex PCR, and TCRdb kept only the in-frame ones, dropping some. Counted here are about 320,000 clones, roughly 87% occurring once; the ten biggest clones make up approximately 5.3%. Sequences were obtained from PBMCs or T cells enriched from blood (not recorded which). The receptors were gathered from a woman aged 30 to 39 who had recovered from COVID-19.

V usage is TRBV7-9 and J usage is TRBJ2-7; TRBD1 aligns across 9 bases. After removal of 5 bases from V and 0 bases from J, the junction contained 5 bases not matched to a gene. Looked up from germline, CDR1 is SEHNR and CDR2 is FQNEAQ (reference sequence). CDR3 size: 15 residues. In nucleotides, the CDR3 is TGTGCCAGCAGCCCACCGGGACAGGGCTCCTACGAGCAGTACTTC. Protein: CASSPPGQGSYEQYF.

The chain has TRBV7-3 and TRBJ1-2, with no clear D. CDR3 length: 13 residues. The germline V gene has CDR1 SGHTA and CDR2 FQGTGA. The V end lost 2 bases, the J end lost 1 base, and 5 bases lay between the germline ends. CDR3 in DNA: TGTGCCAGCAGCTTAGCGAGTAACTATGGCTACACCTTC. It specifies CASSLASNYGYTF.

The chain combines TRBV27 with TRBJ1-4, with no clear D. Between the trimmed V and J ends, which lost 5 bases and 0 bases, there was a span of 7 bases. Germline CDR1 reads MNHEY; CDR2 reads SMNVEV (reference sequence). The CDR3 loop spans 14 amino acids. The CDR3 DNA reads as TGTGCCAGCAGTCGGGTCTCAACTAATGAAAAACTGTTTTTT. The encoded protein is CASSRVSTNEKLFF.

This rearrangement joins TRBV5-1 to TRBJ1-2; maybe TRBD1 (6 bases). The CDR3 consists of 13 residues. The V end lost 7 bases, the J end lost 4 bases, and 14 bases lay between the germline ends. Germline V gene data show CDR1 as SGHRS and CDR2 as YFSETQ. The CDR3 protein is CASGRQGRYGYTF. CDR3 bases: TGCGCCAGCGGACGTCAGGGGCGCTATGGCTACACCTTC.

A note on this clone: The sample holds other DNA sequences that translate to the same CDR3. The V gene is TRBV6-5, the J gene TRBJ1-5; TRBD1 matches at 7 bases. This CDR3 contains 13 residues. The junction had 5 bases not matched to a gene; V was cut back by 6 bases and J by 6 bases. Germline CDR1 MNHEY, CDR2 SVGAGI. In nucleotides, the CDR3 is TGTGCCAGCAGACCCGACAGGGTTCAGCCCCAGCATTTT. This translates into CASRPDRVQPQHF.

This clone was counted a few times. The CDR3 DNA is TGTGCCAGCAGCTTGGCGGGGGGCAGGGCTTTCTTT. As protein: CASSLAGGRAFF. The chain carries TRBV11-2 and TRBJ1-1, with TRBD1 as a possible D gene (6 bases). Between the trimmed V and J ends, which lost 3 bases and 11 bases, there was a span of 13 bases. CDR1 is SGHAT and CDR2 is FQNNGV in the germline V gene. The CDR3 runs 12 residues.

The CDR3 sequence is CASSYSGPGLYNEQFF. CDR3 bases: TGTGCCAGCAGTTACTCGGGACCGGGACTATACAATGAGCAGTTCTTC. The rearrangement joins TRBV6-5 to TRBJ2-1, with 7 nucleotides matching TRBD2. The CDR3 is 16 residues long. J lost 4 bases, V lost 0 bases, and 6 bases had no gene match. Germline CDR1 is MNHEY and CDR2 is SVGAGI.

The gene calls are TRBV27 and TRBJ1-2, with a weak D call TRBD1 (6 bases). The CDR3 loop spans 14 amino acids. V shed 5 bases and J shed 6 bases, with 16 bases lying between them. Germline V lookup: CDR1 MNHEY, CDR2 SMNVEV (reference sequence). The CDR3 loop reads CASSHKTGIHGYTF. CDR3 coding DNA: TGTGCCAGCAGTCATAAAACAGGGATACATGGCTACACCTTC.

V usage is TRBV30 and J usage is TRBJ1-3; the D is unclear. Between the trimmed V and J ends, which lost 0 bases and 5 bases, there was a span of 14 bases. The CDR3 is 15 residues long. Germline V gives CDR1 GTSNPN, CDR2 SVGIG (reference sequence). The chain's CDR3 is CAWSVRSAKRNTIYF. The CDR3 DNA reads as TGTGCCTGGAGTGTACGGTCAGCGAAGCGAAACACCATATATTTT.

In regard to this clone: Germline is not matched at one junction end, which may reflect a read error. The genes are TRBV6-1 and TRBJ1-1; TRBD1 matches at 7 bases. The CDR3 spans 14 residues. Germline-derived CDR1 and CDR2 are MNHNS and SASEGT. The CDR3 sequence is CASREVDRDTEAFF. CDR3 sequence (DNA): TGTGCCAGCAGAGAAGTCGACAGGGACACTGAAGCTTTCTTT.

The gene calls are TRBV12-3 or TRBV12-4 and TRBJ1-2; D gene uncertain. The CDR3 covers 12 residues. Trimming left V 3 bases short and J 4 bases short, with 6 bases between. This chain's CDR3 is CASSFSPYGYTF. The CDR3 DNA follows: TGTGCCAGCAGTTTCTCTCCCTATGGCTACACCTTC.

The rearrangement uses TRBV14 and TRBJ2-5; TRBD1 aligns across 11 bases. This CDR3 contains 16 residues. After removal of 4 bases from V and 2 bases from J, the junction contained 6 bases not matched to a gene. Germline V gene sequence: CDR1 SGHDN, CDR2 FVKESK. In DNA, the CDR3 is TGTGCCAGCAGCCCGCGGACAGGGGGCAATCAAGAGACCCAGTACTTC. Residues: CASSPRTGGNQETQYF.

This chain links TRBV15 with TRBJ1-2; D is unresolved. This CDR3 is 15 amino acids long. The germline CDR1 and CDR2 sequences are LNHNV and YYDKDF (reference sequence). Trimming stripped 0 bases from V and 5 bases from J, with 13 bases between. The CDR3 DNA follows: TGTGCCACCAGCAGAGATGGCGCCGGAGGATATGGCTACACCTTC. Translation gives CATSRDGAGGYGYTF. The full variable domain, in which reference TRBV15 and TRBJ1-2 provide the parts outside the CDR3, is DAMVIQNPRYQVTQFGKPVTLSCSQTLNHNVMYWYQQKSSQAPKLLFHYYDKDFNNEADTPDNFQSRRPNTSFCFLDIRSPGLGDTAMYLCATSRDGAGGYGYTFGSGTRLTVV.

The V gene is TRBV5-8, the J gene TRBJ1-2, with 10 positions matching TRBD1. Germline V gene lookup returns CDR1 SGHTS and CDR2 YDEGEE. The trim removed 7 bases at V and 5 bases at J, leaving 8 bases unmatched. The CDR3 spans 14 residues. The CDR3 coding sequence is TGTGCCAGCGTCCGGGACAGGGGATGGTATGGCTACACCTTC. The encoded protein is CASVRDRGWYGYTF.

This sequence joins TRBV3-1 (or the pseudogene TRBV3-2) and TRBJ1-2; possible D gene TRBD1, 6 bases. Germline-derived CDR1 and CDR2 are LGHDT and YNNKEL (reference sequence). The germline V and J ends were trimmed by 4 bases and 2 bases, with 11 bases remaining between them. The CDR3 contains 14 residues. The chain's CDR3 is CASSRRQENYGYTF. CDR3 bases: TGTGCCAGCAGCCGTCGACAGGAAAACTATGGCTACACCTTC.

The chain has TRBV5-4 and TRBJ2-5; D call uncertain. This CDR3 is 14 amino acids long. Deletions cut 1 base from V and 4 bases from J, with 11 bases between. Germline CDR1 SGHNT, CDR2 YYREEE (reference sequence). The CDR3 protein is CASSLSGRRETQYF. CDR3 coding DNA: TGTGCCAGCAGCTTGTCGGGTAGACGAGAGACCCAGTACTTC.

The chain couples TRBV9 to TRBJ2-1; 7 bases align to TRBD1. The CDR3 contains 15 residues. CDR1 is SGDLS, CDR2 YYNGEE, per germline. V lost 0 bases to trimming and J lost 4 bases; unmatched junction nucleotides: 4. The CDR3 reads CASSVAVQGYNEQFF. Here the CDR3 DNA reads TGTGCCAGCAGCGTAGCTGTACAGGGGTACAATGAGCAGTTCTTC.

The genes are TRBV6-5 and TRBJ2-2; TRBD1 agrees at 9 bases. V dropped 6 bases and J dropped 7; count of bases not matched to a gene: 9. The CDR3 has 15 amino acids. Per germline, CDR1 MNHEY and CDR2 SVGAGI. The CDR3 nucleotides are TGTGCCAGCAGATCCGGGACAGGGTCGGGCGGGGAGCTGTTTTTT. This codes for CASRSGTGSGGELFF.

This clone was recorded only once. The V call is TRBV30, the J call TRBJ2-7; the D gene is possibly TRBD1 (6 bases). Trimming stripped 2 bases from V and 4 bases from J, with 15 bases between. The length of the CDR3 is 14 residues. Germline CDR1 is GTSNPN and CDR2 is SVGIG (reference sequence). The chain's CDR3 is CAWSRETGRYEQYF. CDR3 nucleotide sequence: TGTGCCTGGAGTCGAGAAACAGGGCGTTACGAGCAGTACTTC.

V and J are TRBV7-6 and TRBJ2-5; tentatively, D is TRBD2 (5 bases). CDR1 SGHVS and CDR2 FNYEAQ come from the germline V gene. CDR3 size: 13 residues. V lost 5 bases and J 1 base, leaving 8 bases between the germline ends. CDR3 sequence: CASSARVQETQYF. CDR3 nucleotides: TGTGCCAGCAGCGCGAGGGTCCAAGAGACCCAGTACTTC.

The chain joins TRBV7-3 to TRBJ2-7; 8 nucleotides agree with TRBD2. This CDR3 is built from 13 residues. Trimming removed 5 bases from V and 5 bases from J; junction bases left unmatched: 5. Germline CDR1 is SGHTA and CDR2 is FQGTGA. Here the CDR3 DNA reads TGTGCCAGCAGCCCCGGGGGGGGGAACGAGCAGTACTTC. Translated: CASSPGGGNEQYF. The full variable domain, rest sourced from reference TRBV7-3 and TRBJ2-7, is GAGVSQTPSNKVTEKGKYVELRCDPISGHTALYWYRQSLGQGPEFLIYFQGTGAADDSGLPNDRFFAVRPEGSVSTLKIQRTERGDSAVYLCASSPGGGNEQYFGPGTRLTVT.